Included here is one TCR beta chain sequence, with context. This sample is part of a study of blood T cell repertoires in COVID-19. Study as a whole: From the United States, Italy and Spain came samples of acute and convalescent COVID-19. PBMCs, B-cell-depleted T cells, or T cells were the source of the cDNA or gDNA that made up the material.

Original data processing: Using reference gene primer amplification, nucleated cell counts were estimated. The repertoire was sequenced with immunoSEQ multiplex PCR; TCRdb's copy has only in-frame clones and lacks some. D and trimming come from the DNA, and the V and J calls and clone size come from that table. The sample holds some 150,000 clones; 87% are singletons and the top ten take around 2.3%. The CDR3 spans 16 residues. The chain joins TRBV21-1 to TRBJ1-6; the table gives TRBD1 as D, unverified against the DNA. TRBV21-1 is designated a pseudogene. Sequenced: peripheral blood. This receptor was obtained from a middle-aged man with active COVID-19. The CDR3 DNA sequence: TGTGCCAGCAAGGACAGCTTTAGCTCCTATAATTCACCCCTCCACTTT. Protein sequence: CASKDSFSSYNSPLHF.